This T cell receptor (beta chain) comes out of a study of T cell responses to AZD1222 COVID-19 vaccine. Study-level findings and limits: Spike-specific TCR breadth and depth rose after two AZD1222 doses. Only a handful of AZD1222 recipients, roughly 6 in all, had baseline seropositivity.

The repertoire was sequenced with immunoSEQ multiplex PCR; TCRdb's copy has only in-frame clones and lacks some. The sample contains around 100,000 clones, around 87% of which appear only once. On this clone: Its antigen is currently unknown.

Germline V gene data show CDR1 as MNHEY and CDR2 as SVGEGT. The CDR3 runs 13 residues. V dropped 2 bases and J dropped 4 bases, with 8 bases sitting between them. V and J are TRBV6-2 or TRBV6-3 and TRBJ1-2; D might be TRBD1 (5 bases). This TCR was recovered from an adult in good health. The sample here was peripheral blood, taken on day 0 of AZD1222 vaccination. The CDR3 spells CASSYRGVYGYTF. Here the CDR3 DNA reads TGTGCCAGCAGTTACAGGGGCGTCTATGGCTACACCTTC.